This passage covers 16 T cell receptor beta chains from one sample sequenced in a study of regulatory T cells in long-lasting Graves disease. iRepertoire HTBI primers and Arm-PCR of CDR3 regions built TCR beta libraries. TCRdb passed the multiplex PCR reads through MiXCR, listing each CDR3 protein once. The repertoire holds 500,000 to 700,000 distinct CDR3 sequences, 30% seen once, with roughly 46% in the top ten. Time point reported: persistent/refractory GD, antithyroid drugs over 5 years with positive TRAb. From RNA extracted from PBMCs, the TCR library was made. The sequenced sample was peripheral blood mononuclear cells (PBMCs), obtained when the disease was refractory, from a patient treated with antithyroid drugs. The receptors derive from a female donor with Graves disease.

The chain couples TRBV19 to TRBJ1-5, with 8 bases fitting TRBD1. V lost 1 base and J lost 4; bases outside the gene matches: 3. In germline, CDR1 is LNHDA, CDR2 SQIVND (reference sequence). The CDR3 has 15 residues. In DNA, the CDR3 is TGTGCCAGTAGTATAGTCCGGACAGGGAATCAGCCCCAGCATTTT. Protein: CASSIVRTGNQPQHF.

This clonotype was seen a few times. J is TRBJ1-1 and V is TRBV12-3 or TRBV12-4; tentative D call: TRBD1 (5 bases). The V end was cut by 6 bases, the J end by 10 bases, with 15 bases between. The CDR3 is 12 residues long. The CDR3 DNA reads as TGTGCCAGCAGCGGGACCAGGCTGGGAGCTTTCTTT. Its translation: CASSGTRLGAFF.

The J gene is TRBJ2-1, the V gene TRBV12-3 or TRBV12-4; 13 bases line up with TRBD2. This CDR3 has 15 amino acids. Unmatched junction bases numbered 3, after V lost 5 bases and J lost 5 bases. This CDR3 reads CASSAGLAGHNEQFF. The CDR3 coding sequence is TGTGCCAGCAGTGCGGGACTAGCGGGACACAATGAGCAGTTCTTC.

V gene TRBV12-3 or TRBV12-4 combines with J gene TRBJ2-6; unclear D gene. With 3 bases removed from V and 0 bases from J, the gap between germline ends came to 9 bases. The CDR3 sequence is 16 residues long. CDR3 in DNA: TGTGCCAGCAGTTTCCAAGCCGGCTCTGGGGCCAACGTCCTGACTTTC. This codes for CASSFQAGSGANVLTF.

The V and J genes are TRBV10-3 and TRBJ1-1; possibly TRBD1 for D (5 bases). This CDR3 has 14 amino acids. Trimming pared 10 bases from V and 1 base from J, leaving 16 bases between. Germline V lookup: CDR1 ENHRY, CDR2 SYGVKD. The CDR3 protein is CATKPLTGNTEAFF. Written as DNA, the CDR3 is TGTGCCACTAAGCCCTTAACAGGGAACACTGAAGCTTTCTTT.

Ten or more counts support this clonotype. The chain joins TRBV27 to TRBJ1-2; 7 bases align to TRBD1. This CDR3 region has 13 residues. The germline V gene encodes CDR1 MNHEY and CDR2 SMNVEV (reference sequence). The V segment lost 6 bases and the J segment 4 bases; nucleotides outside the gene matches: 5. CDR3 amino acids: CASSNRGGYGYTF. The CDR3 DNA follows: TGTGCCAGCAGCAACAGGGGCGGCTATGGCTACACCTTC.

V and J are TRBV7-3 and TRBJ1-1; D perhaps matches TRBD1 (6 bases). The V gene's germline CDR1 is SGHTA and CDR2 FQGTGA. CDR3 length equals 14 residues. V lost 1 base and J 5 bases, leaving 11 bases between the germline ends. For the CDR3, the DNA is TGTGCCAGCAGCTTAAACGGGGGCGGGACTGAAGCTTTCTTT. Its protein product is CASSLNGGGTEAFF. The full variable domain, with the rest looked up from reference TRBV7-3 and TRBJ1-1, is GAGVSQTPSNKVTEKGKYVELRCDPISGHTALYWYRQSLGQGPEFLIYFQGTGAADDSGLPNDRFFAVRPEGSVSTLKIQRTERGDSAVYLCASSLNGGGTEAFFGQGTRLTVV.

This chain links TRBV12-3 or TRBV12-4 with TRBJ2-2, with D possibly called TRBD1 or TRBD2 (5 bases each). The V gene lost 8 bases and the J gene lost 7 bases, with 14 bases spanning the gap. The CDR3 has 13 residues. This CDR3 is CASHPGRVGELFF. The CDR3 coding sequence is TGTGCCAGCCACCCGGGACGGGTCGGGGAGCTGTTTTTT.

This clonotype was counted only a few times. The rearrangement uses TRBV5-6 and TRBJ1-5; TRBD1 is a possible D gene (6 bases). Trimming removed 4 bases from V and 7 bases from J, with 21 bases in between. This CDR3 spans 16 amino acids. Germline V gene sequence: CDR1 SGHDT, CDR2 YYEEEE. DNA for the CDR3: TGTGCCAGCAGCAATCTTGTACAGGGAACGGGACAGCCCCAGCATTTT. Translated: CASSNLVQGTGQPQHF.

This clonotype was observed at least ten times. The chain couples TRBV7-3 to TRBJ1-2; TRBD1 aligns across 7 bases. After removal of 5 bases from V and 4 bases from J, the junction contained 13 bases not matched to a gene. The CDR3 length is 16 residues. Germline CDR1 reads SGHTA; CDR2 reads FQGTGA. The CDR3, as DNA: TGTGCCAGCAGCCCCATCGGGAGACAGGGACTCTATGGCTACACCTTC. This gives the protein CASSPIGRQGLYGYTF.

Details on this clonotype: This CDR3 fails to terminate in the conserved phenylalanine or tryptophan, so it likely reflects a read error. J is TRBJ1-1 and V is TRBV28; D uncertain. From germline, CDR1 is MDHEN and CDR2 SYDVKM. The CDR3 is made up of 13 amino acids. V lost 6 bases and J lost 5, with 13 bases in between. CDR3 amino acids: CASSVAPGTEAFL. The DNA of the CDR3 is TGTGCCAGCAGCGTAGCGCCGGGAACTGAAGCTTTCCTT.

The chain is built from TRBV6-1 and TRBJ2-5; TRBD2 matches at 9 bases. CDR1 is MNHNS and CDR2 is SASEGT in the germline V gene. Losses at the gene ends were 6 bases for V and 5 bases for J; bases not matched to a gene: 16. This CDR3 spans 17 amino acids. The CDR3 DNA follows: TGTGCCAGCAGGCCTAGCGGGATTTTGGGGGGTTTTGAGACCCAGTACTTC. This translates into CASRPSGILGGFETQYF.

The chain combines TRBV28 with TRBJ2-4; tentatively, D is TRBD1 (6 bases). The germline V gene encodes CDR1 MDHEN and CDR2 SYDVKM. This CDR3 has 12 amino acids. V was shortened by 10 bases and J by 2 bases, with 9 bases between the two germline ends. The DNA of the CDR3 is TGTGCCATCGGGACATCCAAAAACATTCAGTACTTC. This encodes CAIGTSKNIQYF.

V gene TRBV7-6 combines with J gene TRBJ2-3; 12 positions agree with TRBD2. CDR1 is SGHVS, CDR2 FNYEAQ, per germline. The CDR3 loop spans 16 amino acids. The ends lost 4 bases at V and 4 bases at J; junction bases unmatched: 6. The CDR3 nucleotides read TGTGCCAGCAGCTGGCTGACTAGCGGGAGTTCAGATACGCAGTATTTT. This gives the protein CASSWLTSGSSDTQYF.

This chain uses TRBV15 with TRBJ1-4; no definite D call. CDR3 length: 15 residues. The germline V gene has CDR1 LNHNV and CDR2 YYDKDF (reference sequence). V was clipped by 1 base and J by 0 bases, with 6 bases between them. The CDR3 loop is CATSRVFATNEKLFF. DNA of the CDR3: TGTGCCACCAGCAGAGTATTTGCAACTAATGAAAAACTGTTTTTT.

This clonotype was observed a few times. The genes are TRBV6-2 or TRBV6-3 and TRBJ1-5, with D unclear. Trimming took off 2 bases at V and 5 bases at J, with 7 bases between the two ends. The CDR3 contains 13 residues. CDR1 is MNHEY, CDR2 SVGEGT, per germline. CDR3 sequence (DNA): TGTGCCAGCAGTTACCGAGCTCATCAGCCCCAGCATTTT. Amino acids: CASSYRAHQPQHF.